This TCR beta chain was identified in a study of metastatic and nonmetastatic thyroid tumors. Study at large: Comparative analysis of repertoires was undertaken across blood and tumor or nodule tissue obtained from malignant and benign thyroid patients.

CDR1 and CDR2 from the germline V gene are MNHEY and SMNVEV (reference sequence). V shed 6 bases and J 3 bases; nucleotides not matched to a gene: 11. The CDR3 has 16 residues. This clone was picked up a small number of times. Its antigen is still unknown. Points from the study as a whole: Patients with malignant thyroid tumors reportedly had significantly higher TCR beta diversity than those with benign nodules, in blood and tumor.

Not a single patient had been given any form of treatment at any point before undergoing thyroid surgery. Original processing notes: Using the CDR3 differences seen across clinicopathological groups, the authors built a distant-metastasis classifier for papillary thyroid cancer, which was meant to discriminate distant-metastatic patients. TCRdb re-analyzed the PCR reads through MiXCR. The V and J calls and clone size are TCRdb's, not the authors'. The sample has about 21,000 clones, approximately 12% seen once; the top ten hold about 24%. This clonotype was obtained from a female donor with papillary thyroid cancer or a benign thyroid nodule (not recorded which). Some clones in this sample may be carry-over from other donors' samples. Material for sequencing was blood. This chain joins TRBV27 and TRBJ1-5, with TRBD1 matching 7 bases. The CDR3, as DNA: TGTGCCAGCAGCACTTACTTCACAGGGGCCAATCAGCCCCAGCATTTT. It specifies CASSTYFTGANQPQHF.